Listed below are T cell receptor beta chains from one sample, sequenced in a study of long-term antiretroviral therapy in people with HIV. Sequencing used immunoSEQ multiplex PCR; TCRdb keeps in-frame clones, though not all of them. The repertoire holds 20,000 to 25,000 clones, with about 80% as singletons. The sequencing here drew on unsorted PBMCs, taken 0.5 years before starting antiretroviral therapy. These receptors were obtained from a man aged 35 to 55 with HIV. The CDR3 runs from the conserved cysteine through the conserved F or W. D genes are given only for firm matches. Not every row has a clone size; where given, it reads once, few, many or a size class.

size: .
D: TRBD1
J: TRBJ2-3
V: TRBV27
CDR3: CASSLGQGVNTDTQYF
DNA: TGTGCCAGCAGTTTAGGGCAGGGGGTTAACACAGATACGCAGTATTTT

size: .
D: TRBD2
J: TRBJ2-7
V: TRBV27
CDR3: CASSRLAGGVSYEQYF
DNA: TGTGCCAGCAGTAGACTAGCGGGGGGCGTCTCCTACGAGCAGTACTTC

size: once
D: TRBD2
J: TRBJ2-1
V: TRBV6-6
CDR3: CASSYFGLAGGNEQFF
DNA: TGTGCCAGCAGTTACTTCGGACTAGCGGGGGGGAATGAGCAGTTCTTC

size: .
D: .
J: TRBJ2-2
V: TRBV6-1
CDR3: CASRIPPGELFF
DNA: TGTGCCAGCAGAATTCCCCCCGGGGAGCTGTTTTTT

size: .
D: .
J: TRBJ1-3
V: TRBV5-1
CDR3: CASRQGAGNTIYF
DNA: TGCGCCAGCAGACAGGGAGCAGGAAACACCATATATTTT

size: once
D: TRBD1
J: TRBJ2-7
V: TRBV4-2
CDR3: CASSQREQGVSYEQYF
DNA: TGTGCCAGCAGCCAGAGGGAGCAGGGGGTTTCCTACGAGCAGTACTTC

size: .
D: .
J: TRBJ1-3
V: TRBV19
CDR3: CASSIGGRFSGNTIYF
DNA: TGTGCCAGTAGTATAGGGGGACGGTTCTCTGGAAACACCATATATTTT

size: .
D: .
J: TRBJ1-2
V: TRBV6-6
CDR3: CASSPDLLSGYTF
DNA: TGTGCCAGCAGCCCTGACCTACTCAGTGGCTACACCTTC

size: .
D: .
J: TRBJ2-1
V: TRBV5-1
CDR3: CASRSQGYNEQFF
DNA: TGCGCCAGCAGATCGCAGGGGTACAATGAGCAGTTCTTC

size: .
D: .
J: TRBJ1-1
V: TRBV7-9
CDR3: CASSSSNTEAFF
DNA: TGTGCCAGCAGCTCAAGTAACACTGAAGCTTTCTTT

size: .
D: .
J: TRBJ2-2
V: TRBV4-3
CDR3: CASSPQWQENTGELFF
DNA: TGCGCCAGCAGCCCCCAGTGGCAGGAAAACACCGGGGAGCTGTTTTTT

size: once
D: .
J: TRBJ1-4
V: TRBV9
CDR3: CASSRAGGQNNEKLFF
DNA: TGTGCCAGCAGCAGAGCCGGTGGACAGAATAATGAAAAACTGTTTTTT

size: .
D: .
J: TRBJ1-1
V: TRBV12-5
CDR3: CASGSTRRDGQGEFVAFF
DNA: TGTGCTAGTGGCTCTACCCGCCGGGACGGGCAGGGAGAGTTCGTAGCTTTCTTT

size: once
D: .
J: TRBJ1-4
V: TRBV13
CDR3: CASSPTGDEKLFF
DNA: TGTGCCAGCAGCCCGACTGGGGATGAAAAACTGTTTTTT

size: once
D: .
J: TRBJ2-1
V: TRBV27
CDR3: CASSPQADGVYYEQFF
DNA: TGTGCCAGCAGTCCTCAGGCGGATGGTGTTTACTATGAGCAGTTCTTC

size: .
D: TRBD1
J: TRBJ1-6
V: TRBV5-4
CDR3: CASSLFGEAGTGRSALHF
DNA: TGTGCCAGCAGCTTGTTTGGGGAAGCTGGGACAGGGCGGTCAGCCCTCCACTTT

size: few
D: .
J: TRBJ2-1
V: TRBV7-9
CDR3: CASSPQGGEHNEQFF
DNA: TGTGCCAGCAGCCCACAGGGGGGGGAACACAATGAGCAGTTCTTC

size: .
D: .
J: TRBJ2-4
V: TRBV6-5
CDR3: CASSPDSSSKNIQYF
DNA: TGTGCCAGCAGTCCGGACAGTTCTTCCAAAAACATTCAGTACTTC

size: .
D: TRBD1
J: TRBJ2-7
V: TRBV27
CDR3: CASSPRGDRVDEQYF
DNA: TGTGCCAGCAGTCCAAGGGGGGACAGGGTAGACGAGCAGTACTTC

size: .
D: .
J: TRBJ2-1
V: TRBV29-1
CDR3: CSVVQVIPDTEQFF
DNA: TGCAGCGTTGTTCAGGTAATCCCCGATACTGAGCAGTTCTTC

size: few
D: .
J: TRBJ1-5
V: TRBV19
CDR3: CASADSFNQPQHF
DNA: TGTGCCAGTGCCGACTCCTTCAATCAGCCCCAGCATTTT

size: .
D: TRBD2
J: TRBJ2-1
V: TRBV28
CDR3: CASVGTRGYNEQFF
DNA: TGTGCCAGCGTCGGGACTAGAGGCTACAATGAGCAGTTCTTC

size: .
D: .
J: TRBJ1-2
V: TRBV5-6
CDR3: CASSLVNYGYTF
DNA: TGTGCCAGCAGCTTAGTTAACTATGGCTACACCTTC

size: .
D: TRBD1
J: TRBJ1-5
V: TRBV5-1
CDR3: CASSLGDRANQPQHF
DNA: TGCGCCAGCAGCTTGGGGGACAGGGCCAATCAGCCCCAGCATTTT

size: .
D: .
J: TRBJ1-1
V: TRBV5-1
CDR3: CASSISLTAPGTEAFF
DNA: TGCGCCAGCAGCATAAGCCTGACAGCCCCGGGCACTGAAGCTTTCTTT

size: few
D: .
J: TRBJ1-2
V: TRBV6-6
CDR3: CASSHGGLGYGYTF
DNA: TGTGCCAGCAGTCACGGGGGGCTGGGCTATGGCTACACCTTC

size: .
D: .
J: TRBJ2-6
V: TRBV11-1
CDR3: CASSLDKTSSGANVLTF
DNA: TGTGCCAGCAGCCTAGATAAGACTAGCTCTGGGGCCAACGTCCTGACTTTC

size: .
D: .
J: TRBJ2-3
V: TRBV15
CDR3: CATRPRGEDTQYF
DNA: TGTGCCACCAGACCCAGAGGGGAGGATACGCAGTATTTT

size: .
D: TRBD1
J: TRBJ1-1
V: TRBV6-5
CDR3: CASRVDRGATEAFF
DNA: TGTGCCAGCAGGGTAGACAGGGGCGCGACTGAAGCTTTCTTT